These 12 T cell receptor beta chains were all obtained from the same sample, sequenced in a study of blood T cell repertoires in COVID-19. Some clones are missing from TCRdb's copy, which holds only in-frame ones; the method was immunoSEQ multiplex PCR. The sample includes about 16,000 clones, approximately 88% of them seen just once. Sequencing was done on a sample of peripheral blood. These receptors originate from a man aged 60 to 69 with acute or convalescent COVID-19.

The rearrangement links TRBV5-6 to TRBJ1-2; D not resolved. V lost 4 bases, J lost 3 bases, and 10 bases lay in between. Germline-derived CDR1 and CDR2 are SGHDT and YYEEEE. CDR3 length: 13 residues. In DNA, the CDR3 is TGTGCCAGCAGCCTCGACACCGACTATGGCTACACCTTC. Protein sequence: CASSLDTDYGYTF.

This rearrangement joins TRBV27 to TRBJ1-1; the D is unclear. This CDR3 region has 13 residues. Germline loops: CDR1 MNHEY, CDR2 SMNVEV (reference sequence). The ends were cut back, 1 base at V and 5 bases at J, with 8 bases in the middle. The CDR3 DNA follows: TGTGCCAGCAGTTTATTGGGCGGGACTGAAGCTTTCTTT. Encoded protein: CASSLLGGTEAFF.

Remarks on this clone: In the same sample, other DNA sequences code for this CDR3. The chain combines TRBV5-1 with TRBJ2-2; 12 bases line up with TRBD2. V dropped 3 bases and J dropped 1; count of bases not matched to a gene: 1. The CDR3 has 16 amino acids. Germline loops: CDR1 SGHRS, CDR2 YFSETQ. DNA of the CDR3: TGCGCCAGCAGCTCACTAGCGGGGGGGAACACCGGGGAGCTGTTTTTT. Amino acid sequence: CASSSLAGGNTGELFF.

This chain joins TRBV5-1 and TRBJ2-3, with 10 nucleotides matching TRBD2. The V segment lost 4 bases and the J segment 4 bases; nucleotides outside the gene matches: 9. The CDR3 runs to 16 residues. Germline CDR1 SGHRS, CDR2 YFSETQ. The CDR3 coding sequence is TGCGCCAGCAGCCCTATAGCGGGAGGAGCCGCAGATACGCAGTATTTT. Residues: CASSPIAGGAADTQYF.

This clone is a singleton in its sample. The V gene is TRBV30, the J gene TRBJ2-7, with 8 bases lining up with TRBD1. The CDR3 totals 16 residues. Looked up from germline, CDR1 is GTSNPN and CDR2 is SVGIG (reference sequence). Trimming cost V 3 bases and J 3 bases; bases outside gene matches: 13. The CDR3 sequence is CAWSFPQGAAGYEQYF. In nucleotides, the CDR3 is TGTGCCTGGAGCTTCCCTCAGGGGGCTGCCGGCTACGAGCAGTACTTC. The full variable domain, in which reference TRBV30 and TRBJ2-7 provide the parts outside the CDR3, is SQTIHQWPATLVQPVGSPLSLECTVEGTSNPNLYWYRQAAGRGLQLLFYSVGIGQISSEVPQNLSASRPQDRQFILSSKKLLLSDSGFYLCAWSFPQGAAGYEQYFGPGTRLTVT.

V gene TRBV6-5 combines with J gene TRBJ1-4; D gene ambiguous. The ends were cut back, 6 bases at V and 5 bases at J, with 13 bases in the middle. The CDR3 has 14 residues. Per the germline V gene, CDR1 is MNHEY and CDR2 is SVGAGI. This CDR3 reads CASRVGEENEKLFF. The CDR3 bases are TGTGCCAGCAGGGTCGGGGAGGAGAATGAAAAACTGTTTTTT.

This clone has just one count. This sequence joins TRBV25-1 and TRBJ2-7; TRBD1 matches 9 bases. Germline V gives CDR1 MGHDK, CDR2 SYGVNS. The CDR3 sequence is 14 residues long. V trimming: 2 bases; J trimming: 4 bases; junction bases outside the gene matches: 3. The CDR3 DNA is TGTGCCAGCAGTGAAAAAGGACAGGGGTACGAGCAGTACTTC. Its protein product is CASSEKGQGYEQYF.

This clone has a single count. The J gene is TRBJ2-2, the V gene TRBV7-3; 11 bases agree with TRBD2. The CDR3 extends over 18 amino acids. Germline-derived CDR1 and CDR2 are SGHTA and FQGTGA. V was pared by 2 bases and J by 4 bases, with 9 bases of the junction left unmatched. In nucleotides, the CDR3 is TGTGCCAGCAGCTTAGATAGCGGGAGGGCCCCGGGCACCGGGGAGCTGTTTTTT. Amino acids: CASSLDSGRAPGTGELFF.

This clone was seen a handful of times. The gene calls are TRBV15 and TRBJ2-7, with D unresolved. The CDR3 sequence is 13 residues long. Trimming pared 3 bases from V and 2 bases from J, leaving 8 bases between. Germline values: CDR1 LNHNV, CDR2 YYDKDF (reference sequence). The CDR3 DNA reads TGTGCCACCAGCAGGGGCAGGACCTACGAGCAGTACTTC. Amino acids: CATSRGRTYEQYF.

The CDR3: CASSSTQRGGHADTQYF. The CDR3, as DNA: TGTGCCAGCAGTTCGACTCAGCGGGGGGGCCATGCAGATACGCAGTATTTT. This chain connects TRBV28 to TRBJ2-3; 10 bases match TRBD2. Trimming at V came to 4 bases and at J to 4 bases, leaving 11 bases not matched to a gene. The length of the CDR3 is 17 residues. CDR1 is MDHEN and CDR2 is SYDVKM in the germline V gene. Full variable domain (missing parts from reference TRBV28 and TRBJ2-3): DVKVTQSSRYLVKRTGEKVFLECVQDMDHENMFWYRQDPGLGLRLIYFSYDVKMKEKGDIPEGYSVSREKKERFSLILESASTNQTSMYLCASSSTQRGGHADTQYFGPGTRLTVL.

The CDR3 DNA is TGTGCCAGCAGTTTATTAGGGGCGCAGGGGGCGAACACTGAAGCTTTCTTT. This translates into CASSLLGAQGANTEAFF. The gene calls are TRBV28 and TRBJ1-1; TRBD1 matches 8 bases. CDR3 length: 17 residues. Losses at the gene ends were 1 base for V and 1 base for J; bases not matched to a gene: 8. Per germline, CDR1 MDHEN and CDR2 SYDVKM.

J is TRBJ1-4 and V is TRBV19; D remains unclear. The V end lost 7 bases, the J end lost 0 bases, and 9 bases lay between the germline ends. This CDR3 contains 14 residues. CDR1 LNHDA and CDR2 SQIVND come from the germline V gene (reference sequence). The CDR3 here is CASIGGPTNEKLFF. DNA of the CDR3: TGTGCCAGTATTGGAGGTCCAACTAATGAAAAACTGTTTTTT.